Included here is one T cell receptor (beta chain) sequence, with context. Germline V gene sequence: CDR1 MDHEN, CDR2 SYDVKM. The CDR3 spans 15 residues. After removal of 4 bases from V and 5 bases from J, the junction contained 7 bases not matched to a gene. These data originate in a study of blood T cell repertoires in COVID-19. Looking at the study overall: There were acute and convalescent COVID-19 samples, and they came from the United States, Italy and Spain. The analysed material was cDNA or gDNA that came from T cells, B-cell-depleted T cells, or PBMCs.

Original analysis: It was from reference gene primer amplification that nucleated cell counts were estimated. The method was immunoSEQ multiplex PCR; TCRdb's version includes in-frame clones alone and lacks a portion of them. The V and J calls and clone size were taken over from that table, and D and trimming were inferred from the DNA. This sample has under 300,000 clones, with around 83% found just once. Sequencing input: peripheral blood. The chain is built from TRBV28 and TRBJ2-4; 8 bases are a match to TRBD2. The sequence was collected from a woman aged 40 to 50 who had recovered from COVID-19. CDR3 DNA: TGTGCCAGCAGTTGGCGGGGGGACATACAAAACATTCAGTACTTC. It encodes CASSWRGDIQNIQYF. The full variable domain, with the rest looked up from reference TRBV28 and TRBJ2-4, is DVKVTQSSRYLVKRTGEKVFLECVQDMDHENMFWYRQDPGLGLRLIYFSYDVKMKEKGDIPEGYSVSREKKERFSLILESASTNQTSMYLCASSWRGDIQNIQYFGAGTRLSVL.